One and the same sample provided the 18 T cell receptor beta chains below, sequenced in a study of cytomegalovirus exposure and HLA in healthy donors. The PCR made use of 60 Vbeta and 13 Jbeta primers. Sequenced by immunoSEQ multiplex PCR; TCRdb stores in-frame clones only, minus some. The repertoire has roughly 120,000 clones, about 82% of them found once; the top ten carry under 6%. Sequencing used PBMCs. All receptors derive from a man younger than 45 in good health and CMV-seronegative.

The chain carries TRBV5-6 and TRBJ1-5; no clear D gene. The CDR3 sequence is 16 residues long. V lost 3 bases to trimming and J lost 0 bases, with 13 bases between them. CDR1 and CDR2 from the germline V gene are SGHDT and YYEEEE. CDR3 sequence (DNA): TGTGCCAGCAGCTGGAGCGGCGAATATAGCAATCAGCCCCAGCATTTT. Translating gives CASSWSGEYSNQPQHF.

The chain employs TRBV2 and TRBJ2-1; the D is unclear. V lost 6 bases and J 1 base, leaving 10 bases between the germline ends. From germline, CDR1 is SNHLY and CDR2 FYNNEI. The CDR3 spans 14 residues. CDR3 protein: CASSVLESYNEQFF. DNA of the CDR3: TGTGCCAGCAGCGTCCTGGAGTCCTACAATGAGCAGTTCTTC.

The gene calls are TRBV19 and TRBJ2-7, with 10 bases identical to TRBD1. V shed 4 bases, J shed 2 bases, and the junction held 5 bases outside the gene matches. In germline, CDR1 is LNHDA, CDR2 SQIVND (reference sequence). The CDR3 consists of 15 residues. The CDR3: CASSTSGQGAYEQYF. In DNA, the CDR3 is TGTGCCAGTAGTACAAGCGGACAGGGGGCCTACGAGCAGTACTTC.

The genes are TRBV5-6 and TRBJ1-2; 10 nucleotides line up with TRBD1. This CDR3 contains 16 residues. Germline CDR1 and CDR2: SGHDT and YYEEEE. Losses at the gene ends were 4 bases for V and 7 bases for J; bases not matched to a gene: 13. CDR3 coding DNA: TGTGCCAGCAGCCACAGAACGACAGGGGGCGGTCGTGGCTACACCTTC. Protein product: CASSHRTTGGGRGYTF.

V gene TRBV2 combines with J gene TRBJ2-4; tentatively, D is TRBD1 (6 bases). Germline V gives CDR1 SNHLY, CDR2 FYNNEI. The V and J ends lost 5 bases and 11 bases respectively, with 10 bases between them. This CDR3 spans 11 amino acids. CDR3 DNA sequence: TGTGCCAGCAGTATGACAGGATTTCAGTACTTC. Translated: CASSMTGFQYF.

The chain carries TRBV4-2 and TRBJ2-7; 9 bases match TRBD1. The V gene end was trimmed by 3 bases and the J gene end by 4 bases; junction bases not matched to a gene: 4. The V gene's germline CDR1 is LGHNA and CDR2 YNFKEQ. The CDR3 runs 14 residues. The DNA for the CDR3 is TGTGCCAGCAGCCAGGTGACAGGGGGGTACGAGCAGTACTTC. This gives the protein CASSQVTGGYEQYF.

There are a few counts of this clone. The rearrangement links TRBV21-1 to TRBJ1-1; the table calls TRBD1, which could not be checked here. TRBV21-1 is designated a pseudogene. The CDR3 has 14 residues. The CDR3 sequence: CASSKRQGGTEAFF. The CDR3 bases are TGTGCCAGCAGCAAACGACAGGGGGGAACTGAAGCTTTCTTT.

J is TRBJ2-7 and V is TRBV5-4; 10 positions match TRBD1. Trimming removed 5 bases from V and 6 bases from J; junction bases left unmatched: 8. Per the germline V gene, CDR1 is SGHNT and CDR2 is YYREEE (reference sequence). The CDR3 runs 14 residues. The CDR3 nucleotides are TGTGCCAGCAGTTACGGGACAGGGGTCCGCGAGCAGTACTTC. It encodes CASSYGTGVREQYF.

This chain uses TRBV11-3 with TRBJ1-2; D uncertain. Germline CDR1 reads SGHNT; CDR2 reads YENEEA. Trimming removed 7 bases at V and 8 bases at J, with 17 bases between. This CDR3 has 13 amino acids. CDR3 loop: CASTLEIGEGYTF. For the CDR3, the DNA is TGTGCCAGCACCCTAGAAATTGGGGAGGGCTACACCTTC.

This clone was seen more than once but under ten times. The chain joins TRBV27 to TRBJ1-1; TRBD1 matches 8 bases. Germline CDR1 reads MNHEY; CDR2 reads SMNVEV (reference sequence). Germline trimming cut 5 bases from V and 6 bases from J; bases unmatched to any gene: 14. The CDR3 totals 16 residues. The CDR3 reads CASSTIGQGIFPEAFF. For the CDR3, the DNA is TGTGCCAGCAGTACGATTGGACAGGGCATTTTTCCTGAAGCTTTCTTT.

The chain employs TRBV10-3 and TRBJ2-3, with 7 bases fitting TRBD2. The CDR3 runs to 15 residues. After removal of 4 bases from V and 0 bases from J, the junction contained 4 bases not matched to a gene. Looked up from germline, CDR1 is ENHRY and CDR2 is SYGVKD. The CDR3 bases are TGTGCCATCAGTGGGTCTAGCGGTAGCACAGATACGCAGTATTTT. This gives the protein CAISGSSGSTDTQYF.

The V and J genes are TRBV6-5 and TRBJ2-7; 11 bases align to TRBD2. Germline V gene data show CDR1 as MNHEY and CDR2 as SVGAGI. The CDR3 extends over 16 amino acids. After removal of 2 bases from V and 2 bases from J, the junction contained 5 bases not matched to a gene. The CDR3 loop reads CASSYQGTSGPYEQYF. The CDR3 nucleotides read TGTGCCAGCAGTTACCAGGGGACTAGCGGACCCTACGAGCAGTACTTC.

Here the CDR3 DNA reads TGTGCCAGCTCACGAAACTCGGCCGGGGAGCTGTTTTTT. It yields the protein CASSRNSAGELFF. The rearrangement links TRBV18 to TRBJ2-2; D unresolved. The CDR3 covers 13 residues. Germline lookup yields CDR1 KGHSH and CDR2 LQKENI. V lost 4 bases and J lost 6, with 9 bases in between.

V usage is TRBV10-3 and J usage is TRBJ2-7, with 9 bases that match TRBD1. Germline V lookup: CDR1 ENHRY, CDR2 SYGVKD. This CDR3 is built from 14 residues. Germline trimming cut 8 bases from V and 4 bases from J; bases unmatched to any gene: 9. CDR3 sequence: CAIGIGQGLYEQYF. Here the CDR3 DNA reads TGTGCCATCGGAATAGGACAGGGGCTTTACGAGCAGTACTTC.

The rearrangement links TRBV30 to TRBJ2-7; D may be TRBD2 (7 bases). CDR3 length equals 14 residues. The V gene lost 2 bases and the J gene lost 3 bases, with 14 bases spanning the gap. Germline CDR1 reads GTSNPN; CDR2 reads SVGIG (reference sequence). DNA for the CDR3: TGTGCCTGGAGTAAAGGGGGGGATAGCTACGAGCAGTACTTC. It yields the protein CAWSKGGDSYEQYF.

The chain recombines TRBV5-4 with TRBJ1-2; 9 nucleotides agree with TRBD1. Germline trimming cut 5 bases from V and 2 bases from J; bases unmatched to any gene: 4. Germline-derived CDR1 and CDR2 are SGHNT and YYREEE (reference sequence). There are 14 residues in the CDR3. The CDR3 sequence is CASRPGQGNYGYTF. The CDR3 nucleotides are TGTGCCAGCAGACCTGGACAGGGGAACTATGGCTACACCTTC.

J is TRBJ2-5 and V is TRBV30; D possibly corresponds to TRBD1 (5 bases). Germline V lookup: CDR1 GTSNPN, CDR2 SVGIG (reference sequence). The CDR3 totals 13 residues. V was trimmed by 1 base and J by 5 bases, leaving 11 bases between them. CDR3 sequence reads: CAWSEGVGETQYF. In DNA form, the CDR3 reads TGTGCCTGGAGTGAAGGGGTGGGTGAGACCCAGTACTTC. Based on the CDR3 plus reference TRBV30 and TRBJ2-5, the full variable domain is SQTIHQWPATLVQPVGSPLSLECTVEGTSNPNLYWYRQAAGRGLQLLFYSVGIGQISSEVPQNLSASRPQDRQFILSSKKLLLSDSGFYLCAWSEGVGETQYFGPGTRLLVL.

The chain uses TRBV11-3 and TRBJ2-7; TRBD1 matches 11 bases. V was clipped by 5 bases and J by 7 bases; unmatched bases: 4. Per germline, CDR1 SGHNT and CDR2 YENEEA. The CDR3 covers 13 residues. The CDR3 loop reads CASSTDRGREQYF. CDR3 sequence (DNA): TGTGCCAGCAGCACGGACAGGGGGCGAGAGCAGTACTTC. Drawing the rest from reference TRBV11-3 and TRBJ2-7, the complete variable domain is EAGVVQSPRYKIIEKKQPVAFWCNPISGHNTLYWYLQNLGQGPELLIRYENEEAVDDSQLPKDRFSAERLKGVDSTLKIQPAELGDSAVYLCASSTDRGREQYFGPGTRLTVT.